This T cell receptor beta chain was documented in a study of early T cells in non-severe SARS-CoV-2 infection. From germline, CDR1 is SEHNR and CDR2 FQNEAQ (reference sequence). The V end lost 5 bases, the J end lost 3 bases, and 16 bases lay between the germline ends. CDR3 length equals 15 residues. TCRdb re-derived calls from the 5' RACE reads in MiXCR, one entry per CDR3 protein. The table lists about 48,000 distinct CDR3 sequences, 13% of them singletons. The sequenced sample consisted of whole blood. The chain uses TRBV7-9 and TRBJ1-1; D call uncertain. The TCR comes from an adult who was a healthcare worker with PCR-confirmed SARS-CoV-2 infection or an uninfected control (not recorded which). The chain's CDR3 is CASSAGFPEDTEAFF. DNA of the CDR3: TGTGCCAGCAGCGCTGGATTCCCAGAGGACACTGAAGCTTTCTTT.